The text below deals with one T cell receptor beta chain. This entry is derived from a study of blood T cell repertoires in COVID-19. TCRdb's table, derived via immunoSEQ multiplex PCR, lists solely in-frame clones and lacks some. This sample has under 350,000 clones, with 70% to 90% found just once. Specimen: peripheral blood. The clonotype originates from a woman between 65 and 79 years old with acute or convalescent COVID-19.

As DNA, the CDR3 is TGCAGTGCTAGTCCGGTCTATGGCTACACCTTC. Amino acid sequence: CSASPVYGYTF. The chain employs TRBV20-1 and TRBJ1-2, with no clear D. V lost 3 bases to trimming and J lost 4 bases, with 6 bases between them. CDR3 length: 11 amino acids. The V gene's germline CDR1 is DFQATT and CDR2 SNEGSKA (reference sequence).